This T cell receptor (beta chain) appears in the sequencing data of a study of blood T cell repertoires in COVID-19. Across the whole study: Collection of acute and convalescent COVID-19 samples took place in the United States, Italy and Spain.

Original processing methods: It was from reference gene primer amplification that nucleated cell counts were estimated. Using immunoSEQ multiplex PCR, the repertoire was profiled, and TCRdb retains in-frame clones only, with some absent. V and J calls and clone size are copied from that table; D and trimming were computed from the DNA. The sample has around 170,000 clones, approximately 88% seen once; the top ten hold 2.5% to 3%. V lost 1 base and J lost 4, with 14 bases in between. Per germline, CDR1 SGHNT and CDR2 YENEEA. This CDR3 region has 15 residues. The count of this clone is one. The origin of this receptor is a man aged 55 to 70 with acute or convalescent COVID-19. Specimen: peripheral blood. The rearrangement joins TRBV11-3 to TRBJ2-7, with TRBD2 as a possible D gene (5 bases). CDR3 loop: CASSLAYGTGYEQYF. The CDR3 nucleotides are TGTGCCAGCAGCTTAGCATACGGAACGGGGTACGAGCAGTACTTC.